This T cell receptor beta chain was observed in a study of identical twins. This clonotype was seen ten or more times. TCRdb independently ran MiXCR on the 5' RACE reads; one entry per CDR3 protein. The data contain 600,000 to 700,000 distinct CDR3 sequences, around 20% of them singletons. Germline loops: CDR1 MNHEY, CDR2 SVGEGT. The CDR3 is 13 amino acids. V lost 2 bases, J lost 9 bases, and 11 bases lay in between. These data were likewise used in another study, on T cells expressing NK-cell markers.

The sequence derives from a woman aged 18-30 years in good health. This rearrangement joins TRBV6-2 or TRBV6-3 to TRBJ2-4; the D is unclear. Sequencing was done on a sample of PBMCs. The CDR3 DNA is TGTGCCAGCAGTTACCCCCGGACGGGCATTCAGTACTTC. Its translation is CASSYPRTGIQYF.